This TCR beta chain is drawn from a study of OX40 agonist ivuxolimab in advanced cancers. Across the whole study: Participants, 75% to 85% male, averaged roughly 60 years of age, ranging from roughly 20 to 80. Having had anti-PD-1, anti-PD-L1 or anti-CTLA-4 therapy before was allowed, and 40% to 45% had some.

Unmatched junction bases numbered 14, after V lost 5 bases and J lost 9 bases. The CDR3 is 16 amino acids. Germline-derived CDR1 and CDR2 are SGHNT and YENEEA. Study-wide results and limits: Averaging showed that CD8+ T cells had more expanded clones than CD4+ did. Blood T cells, both CD4+ and CD8+, expanded clonally by week 6 at 0.1 to 3.0 mg/kg.

The data were produced by immunoSEQ multiplex PCR, yet TCRdb's version contains in-frame clones alone and is incomplete. The profile shows about 82,000 clones, around 90% of them singletons. A word on this clone: Its antigen remains unidentified.

This clonotype originated in an adult with an advanced solid tumor such as melanoma, head and neck, liver or kidney cancer. This sequence joins TRBV11-3 and TRBJ2-1, with 9 nucleotides matching TRBD1. The sample in question was CD4+ or CD8+ T cells sorted from blood, obtained in a trial of the OX40 agonist ivuxolimab. CDR3 sequence reads: CASSVMPGQGQVEQFF. The CDR3 DNA reads as TGTGCCAGCAGCGTTATGCCGGGACAGGGACAGGTTGAGCAGTTCTTC.